These 9 T cell receptor beta chains were sequenced from one sample in a study of blood T cell repertoires in COVID-19. The repertoire was sequenced with immunoSEQ multiplex PCR; TCRdb's copy has only in-frame clones and lacks some. The sample includes 150,000 to 200,000 clones, 87% of them seen just once. The source material was peripheral blood. These receptors originate from a woman aged 50 to 65 with acute or convalescent COVID-19.

The rearrangement joins TRBV9 to TRBJ2-6; TRBD1 matches at 10 bases. Germline-derived CDR1 and CDR2 are SGDLS and YYNGEE. The CDR3 runs 17 residues. The trim removed 3 bases at V and 4 bases at J, leaving 7 bases unmatched. This CDR3 reads CASSGLGQGRGANVLTF. The CDR3 nucleotides read TGTGCCAGCAGCGGCCTGGGACAGGGGAGAGGGGCCAACGTCCTGACTTTC.

The J gene is TRBJ1-1, the V gene TRBV5-1, with 7 bases aligning to TRBD1. V dropped 3 bases and J dropped 11; count of bases not matched to a gene: 7. Germline loops: CDR1 SGHRS, CDR2 YFSETQ. This CDR3 comprises 12 residues. The CDR3 DNA reads as TGCGCCAGCAGCTCGGGACAGTCTGCGGCTTTCTTT. Protein sequence: CASSSGQSAAFF.

This clone was recorded only once. V and J are TRBV4-1 and TRBJ2-1; tentatively, D is TRBD1 (5 bases). Looked up from germline, CDR1 is MGHRA and CDR2 is YSYEKL. V shed 1 base and J shed 8 bases, with 9 bases lying between them. The CDR3 runs 13 residues. The DNA of the CDR3 is TGCGCCAGCAGCCAAGGGGCAGGGTATGAGCAGTTCTTC. This encodes CASSQGAGYEQFF.

V gene TRBV30 combines with J gene TRBJ2-2; no reliable D call. The germline V gene has CDR1 GTSNPN and CDR2 SVGIG (reference sequence). V dropped 0 bases and J dropped 7 bases, with 12 bases sitting between them. This CDR3 contains 14 residues. CDR3: CAWSVHLLSGELFF. In nucleotides, the CDR3 is TGTGCCTGGAGTGTCCACCTGCTAAGCGGGGAGCTGTTTTTT.

The genes are TRBV7-9 and TRBJ2-7, with 10 bases matching TRBD1. This CDR3 is built from 15 residues. Trimming removed 5 bases from V and 1 base from J; junction bases left unmatched: 5. Germline V gives CDR1 SEHNR, CDR2 FQNEAQ (reference sequence). CDR3 amino acids: CASSPWTGGSYEQYF. The CDR3 DNA reads TGTGCCAGCAGCCCCTGGACAGGGGGATCCTACGAGCAGTACTTC.

The chain links TRBV5-5 to TRBJ2-7; D perhaps matches TRBD1 (5 bases). This CDR3 comprises 14 residues. The germline V and J ends were trimmed by 2 bases and 1 base, with 10 bases remaining between them. Germline CDR1 SGHKS, CDR2 YYEKEE (reference sequence). In DNA form, the CDR3 reads TGTGCCAGCAGCTTAGGGGCCCAGTCCTACGAGCAGTACTTC. This sequence encodes CASSLGAQSYEQYF.

The genes are TRBV21-1 and TRBJ2-7; the DNA was not compared with TRBD1, the D call given in the table. TRBV21-1 represents a pseudogene. The CDR3 runs 12 residues. CDR3: CASSKDRQAKGF. CDR3 nucleotides: TGTGCCAGCAGCAAAGACCGACAGGCCAAAGGGTTC.

The chain joins TRBV5-6 to TRBJ1-3; D is unresolved. V was trimmed by 3 bases and J by 0 bases, leaving 10 bases between them. The CDR3 has 15 residues. From germline, CDR1 is SGHDT and CDR2 YYEEEE. The CDR3 sequence: CASSSSRSSGNTIYF. Written as DNA, the CDR3 is TGTGCCAGCAGCTCTTCTAGGAGCTCTGGAAACACCATATATTTT.

J is TRBJ2-1 and V is TRBV7-6; D is possibly TRBD2 (7 bases). V dropped 1 base and J dropped 8 bases, with 15 bases sitting between them. Germline V gene lookup returns CDR1 SGHVS and CDR2 FNYEAQ. The CDR3 is 15 residues long. The CDR3 spells CASSLVGGGSDEQFF. The CDR3, as DNA: TGTGCCAGCAGCTTAGTAGGGGGAGGGTCCGATGAGCAGTTCTTC.